This TCR beta chain was sequenced during a study of response to subunit inactivated influenza vaccine. TCRdb independently ran MiXCR on the RT-PCR reads; one entry per CDR3 protein. Of about 480,000 distinct CDR3 sequences listed, roughly 13% are singletons. There are a few counts of this clonotype. The germline V gene encodes CDR1 SQVTM and CDR2 ANQGSEA. The CDR3 has 9 amino acids. This sequence joins TRBV29-1 and TRBJ2-7; D unresolved. Sequenced material: PBMCs from blood, taken 45 days after vaccination. This sequence originates from a man between 50 and 59 years old who received an inactivated influenza vaccine. The CDR3 spells CTPPAEQYF. CDR3 in DNA: TGCACCCCCCCCGCCGAGCAGTACTTC.